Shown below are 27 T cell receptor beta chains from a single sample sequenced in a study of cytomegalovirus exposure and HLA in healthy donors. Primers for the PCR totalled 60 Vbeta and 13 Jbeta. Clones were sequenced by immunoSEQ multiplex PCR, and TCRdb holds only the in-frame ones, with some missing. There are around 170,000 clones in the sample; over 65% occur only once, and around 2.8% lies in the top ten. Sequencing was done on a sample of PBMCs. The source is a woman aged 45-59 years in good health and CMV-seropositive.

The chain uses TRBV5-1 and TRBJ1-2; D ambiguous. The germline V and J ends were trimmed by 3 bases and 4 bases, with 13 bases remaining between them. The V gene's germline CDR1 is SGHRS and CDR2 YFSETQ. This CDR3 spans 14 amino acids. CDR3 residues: CASSSTDHPYGYTF. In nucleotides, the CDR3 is TGCGCCAGCAGCTCGACTGACCACCCCTATGGCTACACCTTC.

The chain's CDR3 is CASSLFQREDTQYF. The CDR3 DNA reads TGTGCCAGCAGCTTGTTCCAGAGGGAAGATACGCAGTATTTT. The chain is built from TRBV5-6 and TRBJ2-3; TRBD2 might be the D (5 bases). Germline lookup yields CDR1 SGHDT and CDR2 YYEEEE. V was clipped by 1 base and J by 5 bases, with 11 bases between them. The length of the CDR3 is 14 residues.

The CDR3 DNA reads as TGTGCCAGCACCTGGACAGGGGTCTACGAGCAGTACTTC. Amino acid sequence: CASTWTGVYEQYF. This chain joins TRBV6-1 and TRBJ2-7; the match to TRBD1 covers 9 bases. The V gene end was trimmed by 7 bases and the J gene end by 3 bases; junction bases not matched to a gene: 4. The CDR3 has 13 amino acids. Germline V lookup: CDR1 MNHNS, CDR2 SASEGT.

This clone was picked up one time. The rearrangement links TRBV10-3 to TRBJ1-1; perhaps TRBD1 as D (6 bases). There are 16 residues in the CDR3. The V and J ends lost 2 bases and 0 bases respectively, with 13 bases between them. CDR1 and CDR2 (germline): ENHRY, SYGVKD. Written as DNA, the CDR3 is TGTGCCATCAGTGAGGAAAGGGCAGGGGTGAACACTGAAGCTTTCTTT. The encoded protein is CAISEERAGVNTEAFF.

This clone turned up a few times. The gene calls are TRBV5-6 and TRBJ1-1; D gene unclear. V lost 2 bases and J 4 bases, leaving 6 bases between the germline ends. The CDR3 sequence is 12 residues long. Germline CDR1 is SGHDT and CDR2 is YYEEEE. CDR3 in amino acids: CASSLLRTEAFF. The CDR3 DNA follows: TGTGCCAGCAGCTTACTTCGCACTGAAGCTTTCTTT. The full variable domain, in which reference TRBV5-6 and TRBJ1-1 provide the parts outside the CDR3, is DAGVTQSPTHLIKTRGQQVTLRCSPKSGHDTVSWYQQALGQGPQFIFQYYEEEERQRGNFPDRFSGHQFPNYSSELNVNALLLGDSALYLCASSLLRTEAFFGQGTRLTVV.

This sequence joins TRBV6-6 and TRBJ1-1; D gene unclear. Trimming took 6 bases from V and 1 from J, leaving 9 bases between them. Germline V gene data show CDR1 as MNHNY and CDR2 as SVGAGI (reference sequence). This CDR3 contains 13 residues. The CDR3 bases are TGTGCCAGCAGACTAGAGGGGAACACTGAAGCTTTCTTT. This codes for CASRLEGNTEAFF.

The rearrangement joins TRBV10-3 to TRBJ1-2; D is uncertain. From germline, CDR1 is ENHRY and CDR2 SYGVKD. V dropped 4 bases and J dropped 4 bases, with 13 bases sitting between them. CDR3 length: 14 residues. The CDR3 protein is CAISGDEGSYGYTF. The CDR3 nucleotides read TGTGCCATCAGTGGAGATGAGGGTAGCTATGGCTACACCTTC.

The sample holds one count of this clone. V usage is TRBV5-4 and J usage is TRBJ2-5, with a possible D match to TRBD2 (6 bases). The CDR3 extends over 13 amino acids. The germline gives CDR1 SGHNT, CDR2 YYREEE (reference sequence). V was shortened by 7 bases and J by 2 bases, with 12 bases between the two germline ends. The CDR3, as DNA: TGTGCCAGCCGGCCGGGAGTACAAGAGACCCAGTACTTC. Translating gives CASRPGVQETQYF.

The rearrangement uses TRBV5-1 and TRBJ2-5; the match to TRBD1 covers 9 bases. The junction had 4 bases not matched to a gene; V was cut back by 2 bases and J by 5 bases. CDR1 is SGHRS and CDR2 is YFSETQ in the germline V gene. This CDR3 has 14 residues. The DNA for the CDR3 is TGCGCCAGCAGCTTCGGGGACAGGGCGGAGACCCAGTACTTC. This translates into CASSFGDRAETQYF.

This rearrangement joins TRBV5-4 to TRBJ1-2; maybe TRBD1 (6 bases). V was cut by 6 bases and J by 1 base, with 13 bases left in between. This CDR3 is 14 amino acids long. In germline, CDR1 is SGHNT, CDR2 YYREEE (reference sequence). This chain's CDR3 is CASTQGQNNYGYTF. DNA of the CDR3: TGTGCCAGCACCCAGGGACAAAATAACTATGGCTACACCTTC.

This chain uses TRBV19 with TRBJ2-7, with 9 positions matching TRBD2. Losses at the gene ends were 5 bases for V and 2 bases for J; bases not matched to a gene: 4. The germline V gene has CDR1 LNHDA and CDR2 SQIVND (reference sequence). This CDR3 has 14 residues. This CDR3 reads CASSQAGGTYEQYF. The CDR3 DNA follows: TGTGCCAGTAGTCAAGCGGGGGGCACCTACGAGCAGTACTTC.

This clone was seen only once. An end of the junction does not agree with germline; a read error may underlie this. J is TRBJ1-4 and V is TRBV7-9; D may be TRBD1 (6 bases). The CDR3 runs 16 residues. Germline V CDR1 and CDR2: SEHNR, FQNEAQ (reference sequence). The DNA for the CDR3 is TGTTCCAGCAGCCGTCAAGCAGGGGCAACTAATGAAAAACTGTTTTTT. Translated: CSSSRQAGATNEKLFF.

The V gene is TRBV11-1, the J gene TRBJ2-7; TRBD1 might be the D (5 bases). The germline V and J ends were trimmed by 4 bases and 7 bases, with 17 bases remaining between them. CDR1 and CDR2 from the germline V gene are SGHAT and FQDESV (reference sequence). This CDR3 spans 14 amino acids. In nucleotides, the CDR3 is TGTGCCAGCAGCTCTTCAGGGAATTCGCGGGAGCAGTACTTC. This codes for CASSSSGNSREQYF.

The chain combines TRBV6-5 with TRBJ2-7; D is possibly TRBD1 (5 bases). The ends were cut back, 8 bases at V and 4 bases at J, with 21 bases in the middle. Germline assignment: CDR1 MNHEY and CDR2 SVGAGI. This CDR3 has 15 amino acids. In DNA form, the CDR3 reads TGTGCCAGCGGAAGGGGCTCAACTGCAAATTACGAGCAGTACTTC. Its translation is CASGRGSTANYEQYF.

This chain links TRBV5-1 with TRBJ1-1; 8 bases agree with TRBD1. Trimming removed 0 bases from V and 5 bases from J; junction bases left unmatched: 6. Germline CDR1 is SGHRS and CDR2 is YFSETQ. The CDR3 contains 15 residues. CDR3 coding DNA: TGCGCCAGCAGCTTGGGCTCGACAGGGGAAACTGAAGCTTTCTTT. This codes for CASSLGSTGETEAFF.

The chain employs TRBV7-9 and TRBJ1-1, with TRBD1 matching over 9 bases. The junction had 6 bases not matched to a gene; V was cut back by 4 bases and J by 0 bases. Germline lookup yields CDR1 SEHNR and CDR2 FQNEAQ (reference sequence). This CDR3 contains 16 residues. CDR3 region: CASSSTGGRMNTEAFF. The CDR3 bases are TGTGCCAGCAGCTCGACAGGGGGTCGAATGAACACTGAAGCTTTCTTT.

The CDR3 is CATKRSGAISGANVLTF. CDR3 bases: TGTGCCACCAAGAGAAGCGGGGCGATCTCTGGGGCCAACGTCCTGACTTTC. The rearrangement joins TRBV19 to TRBJ2-6, with 7 bases matching TRBD2. Losses at the gene ends were 10 bases for V and 0 bases for J; bases not matched to a gene: 12. CDR3 length equals 17 residues. CDR1 and CDR2 from the germline V gene are LNHDA and SQIVND (reference sequence).

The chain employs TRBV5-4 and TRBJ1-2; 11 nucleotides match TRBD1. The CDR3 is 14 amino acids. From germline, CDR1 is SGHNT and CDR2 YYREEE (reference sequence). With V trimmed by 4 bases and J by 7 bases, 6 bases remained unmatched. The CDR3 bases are TGTGCCAGCAGCCCCGGACAGGGGGCAAGTGGCTACACCTTC. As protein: CASSPGQGASGYTF.

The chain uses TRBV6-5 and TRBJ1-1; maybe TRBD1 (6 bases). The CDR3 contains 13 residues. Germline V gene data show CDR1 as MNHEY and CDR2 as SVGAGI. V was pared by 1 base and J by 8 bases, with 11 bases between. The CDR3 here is CASSYLGAGEAFF. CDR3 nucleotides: TGTGCCAGCAGTTACTTGGGGGCTGGGGAAGCTTTCTTT.

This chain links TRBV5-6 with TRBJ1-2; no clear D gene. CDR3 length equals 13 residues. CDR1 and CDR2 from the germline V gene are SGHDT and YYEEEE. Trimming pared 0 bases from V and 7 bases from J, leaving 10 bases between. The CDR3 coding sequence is TGTGCCAGCAGCTTGGGACAAGGACTTGGCTACACCTTC. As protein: CASSLGQGLGYTF.

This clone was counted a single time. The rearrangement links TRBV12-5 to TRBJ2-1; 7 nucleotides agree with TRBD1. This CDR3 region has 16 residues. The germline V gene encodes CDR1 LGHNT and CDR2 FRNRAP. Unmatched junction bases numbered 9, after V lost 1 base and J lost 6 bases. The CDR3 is CASGLGQGTAANEQFF. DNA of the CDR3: TGTGCTAGTGGTTTGGGCCAAGGGACAGCAGCCAATGAGCAGTTCTTC.

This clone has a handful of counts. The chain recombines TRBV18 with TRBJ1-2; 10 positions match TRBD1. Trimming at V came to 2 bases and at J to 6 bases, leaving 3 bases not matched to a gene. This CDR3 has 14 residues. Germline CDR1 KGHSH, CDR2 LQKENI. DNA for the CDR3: TGTGCCAGCTCACCAGACAGGGGGCGAAATGGCTACACCTTC. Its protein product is CASSPDRGRNGYTF. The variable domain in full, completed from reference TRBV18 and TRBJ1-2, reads NAGVMQNPRHLVRRRGQEARLRCSPMKGHSHVYWYRQLPEEGLKFMVYLQKENIIDESGMPKERFSAEFPKEGPSILRIQQVVRGDSAAYFCASSPDRGRNGYTFGSGTRLTVV.

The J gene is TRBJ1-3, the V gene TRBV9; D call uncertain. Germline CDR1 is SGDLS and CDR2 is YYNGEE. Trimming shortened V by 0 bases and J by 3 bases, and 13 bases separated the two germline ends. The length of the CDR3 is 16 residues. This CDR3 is CASSVGRPAGGNTIYF. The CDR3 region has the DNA TGTGCCAGCAGCGTAGGCAGGCCCGCGGGTGGAAACACCATATATTTT.

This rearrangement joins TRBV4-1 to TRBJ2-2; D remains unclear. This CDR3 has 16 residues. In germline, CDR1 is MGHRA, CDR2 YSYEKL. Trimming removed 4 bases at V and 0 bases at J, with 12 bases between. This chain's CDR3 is CASSPEPGPNTGELFF. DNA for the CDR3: TGCGCCAGCAGCCCCGAGCCGGGTCCGAACACCGGGGAGCTGTTTTTT.

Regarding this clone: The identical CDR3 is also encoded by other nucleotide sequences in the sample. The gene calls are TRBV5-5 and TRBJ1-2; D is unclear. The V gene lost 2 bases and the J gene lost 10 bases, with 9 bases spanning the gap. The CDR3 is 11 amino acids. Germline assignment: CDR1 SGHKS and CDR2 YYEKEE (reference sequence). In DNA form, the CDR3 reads TGTGCCAGCAGCTTCGGAGTTTCCTACACCTTC. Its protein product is CASSFGVSYTF.

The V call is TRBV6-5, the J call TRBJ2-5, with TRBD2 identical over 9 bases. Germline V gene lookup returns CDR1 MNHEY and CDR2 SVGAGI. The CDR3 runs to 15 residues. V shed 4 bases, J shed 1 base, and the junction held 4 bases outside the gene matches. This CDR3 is CASSSGLARQETQYF. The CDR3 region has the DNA TGTGCCAGCAGTTCCGGACTAGCGCGCCAAGAGACCCAGTACTTC.

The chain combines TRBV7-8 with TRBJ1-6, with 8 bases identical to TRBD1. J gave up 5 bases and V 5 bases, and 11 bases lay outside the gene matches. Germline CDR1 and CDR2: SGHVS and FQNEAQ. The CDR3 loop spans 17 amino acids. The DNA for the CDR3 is TGTGCCAGCAGCCAAGATTTCAGGGGGCTAGATAATTCACCCCTCCACTTT. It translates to CASSQDFRGLDNSPLHF.